This T cell receptor beta chain appears in the sequencing data of a study of T-cell reconstitution after alpha-beta-depleted transplantation in children. General study findings and limits: Recipient T cells and thymic progenitors that survived gave rise to the high TCRbeta diversity observed at day 60 in some patients. One year post-transplant, T-cell counts and diversity were largely derived from T cells produced anew. Roughly two months post-transplant, alpha-beta T cells reportedly originated from several hundred graft clones that had expanded.

As for this clonotype: What it binds is unknown.

The V end was cut by 2 bases, the J end by 4 bases, with 12 bases between. This CDR3 spans 14 amino acids. The germline V gene has CDR1 SGHVS and CDR2 FNYEAQ. The TCRbeta library incorporated unique molecular identifiers. TCRdb ran MiXCR on the PCR reads and lists one entry per CDR3 protein. The sample has more than 200,000 distinct CDR3 sequences, around a sixth seen once. The receptor was isolated from a male patient between 2 and 10 years old who had a stem cell transplant for acute lymphoblastic leukemia, so the T cells may come from the graft donor. The J gene is TRBJ2-7, the V gene TRBV7-6; D not certain. Sample: PBMCs, mostly from graft donor cells, taken 360 days after TCRalphabeta/CD19-depleted stem cell transplant. CDR3 in amino acids: CASSLFLGPYEQYF. CDR3 bases: TGTGCCAGCAGCTTATTCCTAGGACCTTACGAGCAGTACTTC.